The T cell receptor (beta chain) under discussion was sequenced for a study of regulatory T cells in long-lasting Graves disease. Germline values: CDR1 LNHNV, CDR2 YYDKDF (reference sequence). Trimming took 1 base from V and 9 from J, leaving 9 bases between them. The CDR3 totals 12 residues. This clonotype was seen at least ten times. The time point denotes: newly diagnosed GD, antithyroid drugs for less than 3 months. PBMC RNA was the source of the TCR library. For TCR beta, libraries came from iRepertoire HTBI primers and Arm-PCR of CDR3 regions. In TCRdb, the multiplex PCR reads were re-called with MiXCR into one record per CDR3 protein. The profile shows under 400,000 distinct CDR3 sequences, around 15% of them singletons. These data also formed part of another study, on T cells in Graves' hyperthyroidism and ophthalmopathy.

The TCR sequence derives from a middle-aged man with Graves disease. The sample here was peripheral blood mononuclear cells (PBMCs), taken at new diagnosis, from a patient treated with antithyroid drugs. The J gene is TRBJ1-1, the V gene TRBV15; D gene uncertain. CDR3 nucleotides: TGTGCCACCAGCAGAGCCCCAGCACAAGCTTTCTTT. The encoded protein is CATSRAPAQAFF.